This T cell receptor beta chain was recovered during a study of beta chain features in type 1 diabetes. Study-wide results and limits: The study left unresolved whether HLA type influences TCRB rearrangement.

To note about this clone: The antigen is undetermined.

All sorted populations exceeded 98% purity. The entirety of the isolated RNA underwent reverse transcription, so expressed TCRB transcripts were sequenced. The repertoire was sequenced with immunoSEQ multiplex PCR; TCRdb's copy has only in-frame clones and lacks some. The table records approximately 250,000 clones, over 7.5% of them present only once. The CDR3 has 15 residues. Germline CDR1 reads LNHDA; CDR2 reads SQIVND (reference sequence). V shed 3 bases, J shed 3 bases, and the junction held 6 bases outside the gene matches. This TCR derives from a woman aged 18-35 years in good health. The sequenced sample consisted of naive CD4+ T cells from blood. The V call is TRBV19, the J call TRBJ2-7, with 9 nucleotides matching TRBD2. The CDR3 is CASSIVAGAFYEQYF. Written as DNA, the CDR3 is TGTGCCAGTAGTATTGTAGCGGGGGCATTCTACGAGCAGTACTTC.